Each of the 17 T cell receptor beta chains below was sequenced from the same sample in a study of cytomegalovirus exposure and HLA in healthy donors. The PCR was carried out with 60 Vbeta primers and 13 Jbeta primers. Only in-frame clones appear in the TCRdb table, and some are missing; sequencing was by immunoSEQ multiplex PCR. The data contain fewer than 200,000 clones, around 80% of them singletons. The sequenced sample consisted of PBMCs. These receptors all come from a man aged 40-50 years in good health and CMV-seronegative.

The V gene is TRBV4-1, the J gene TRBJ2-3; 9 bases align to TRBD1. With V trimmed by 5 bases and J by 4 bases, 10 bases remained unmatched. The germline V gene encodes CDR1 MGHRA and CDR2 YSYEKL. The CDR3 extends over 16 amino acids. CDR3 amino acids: CASSVRRDRVADTQYF. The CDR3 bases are TGCGCCAGCAGCGTCAGGAGGGACAGGGTTGCAGATACGCAGTATTTT.

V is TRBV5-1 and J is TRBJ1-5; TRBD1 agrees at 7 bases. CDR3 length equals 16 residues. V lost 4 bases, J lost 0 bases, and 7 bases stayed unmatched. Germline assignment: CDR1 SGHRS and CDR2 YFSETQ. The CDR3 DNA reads TGCGCCAGCAGCGCAAGGGACAGCTATAGCAATCAGCCCCAGCATTTT. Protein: CASSARDSYSNQPQHF.

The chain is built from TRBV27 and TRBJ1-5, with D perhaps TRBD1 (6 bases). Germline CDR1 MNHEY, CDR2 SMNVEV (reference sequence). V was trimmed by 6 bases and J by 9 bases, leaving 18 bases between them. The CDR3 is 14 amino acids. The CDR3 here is CASSYGQSFGPQHF. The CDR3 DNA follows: TGTGCCAGCAGCTACGGACAGAGTTTTGGGCCCCAGCATTTT.

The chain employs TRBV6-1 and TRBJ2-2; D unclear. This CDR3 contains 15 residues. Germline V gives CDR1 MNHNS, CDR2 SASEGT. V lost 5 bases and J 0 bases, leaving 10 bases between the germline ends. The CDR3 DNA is TGTGCCAGCAGTCAATGGGCTACGAACACCGGGGAGCTGTTTTTT. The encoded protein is CASSQWATNTGELFF.

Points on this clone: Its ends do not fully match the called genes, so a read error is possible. CDR3 protein: CASSFGQFNSQYF. CDR3 nucleotide sequence: TGTGCCAGCAGTTTCGGACAGTTTAACAGTCAGTACTTC. The V gene is TRBV27, the J gene TRBJ2-4; D perhaps matches TRBD1 (6 bases). The CDR3 spans 13 residues. Germline V gene sequence: CDR1 MNHEY, CDR2 SMNVEV (reference sequence).

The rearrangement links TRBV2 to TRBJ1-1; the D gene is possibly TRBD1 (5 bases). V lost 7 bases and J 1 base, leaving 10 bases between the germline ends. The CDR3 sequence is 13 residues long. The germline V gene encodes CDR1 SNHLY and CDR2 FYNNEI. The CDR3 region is CASKGFSNTEAFF. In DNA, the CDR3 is TGTGCCAGCAAGGGGTTCTCGAACACTGAAGCTTTCTTT.

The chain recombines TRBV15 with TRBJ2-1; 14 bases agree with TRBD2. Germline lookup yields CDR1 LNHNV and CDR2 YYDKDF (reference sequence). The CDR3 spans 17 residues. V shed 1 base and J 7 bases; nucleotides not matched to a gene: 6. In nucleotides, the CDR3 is TGTGCCACCAGCAGAGGGAGGGGACTAGCGGGAGTTAATGAGCAGTTCTTC. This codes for CATSRGRGLAGVNEQFF.

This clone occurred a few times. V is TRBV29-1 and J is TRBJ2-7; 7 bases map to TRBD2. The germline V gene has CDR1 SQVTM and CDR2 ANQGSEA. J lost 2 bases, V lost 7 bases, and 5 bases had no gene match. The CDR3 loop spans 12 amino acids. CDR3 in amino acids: CSAGGSPYEQYF. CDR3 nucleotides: TGCAGCGCCGGGGGGAGCCCCTACGAGCAGTACTTC.

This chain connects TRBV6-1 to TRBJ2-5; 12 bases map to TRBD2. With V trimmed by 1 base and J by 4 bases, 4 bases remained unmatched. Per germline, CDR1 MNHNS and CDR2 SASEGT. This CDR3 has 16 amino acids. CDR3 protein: CASSEGLAGVRETQYF. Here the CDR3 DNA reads TGTGCCAGCAGTGAAGGACTAGCGGGAGTTAGAGAGACCCAGTACTTC.

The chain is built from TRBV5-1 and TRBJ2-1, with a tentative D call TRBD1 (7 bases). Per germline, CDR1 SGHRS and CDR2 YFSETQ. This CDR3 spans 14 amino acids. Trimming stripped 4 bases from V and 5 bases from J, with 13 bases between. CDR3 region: CASSQGGRNNEQFF. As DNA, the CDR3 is TGCGCCAGCAGCCAGGGGGGCAGGAACAATGAGCAGTTCTTC.

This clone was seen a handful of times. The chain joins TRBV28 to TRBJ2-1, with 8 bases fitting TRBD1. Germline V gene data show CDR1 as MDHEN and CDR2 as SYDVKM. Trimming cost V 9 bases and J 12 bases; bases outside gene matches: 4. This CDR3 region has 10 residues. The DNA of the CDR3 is TGTGCCAGTTTCGGGACAGGGCAGTTCTTC. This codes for CASFGTGQFF.

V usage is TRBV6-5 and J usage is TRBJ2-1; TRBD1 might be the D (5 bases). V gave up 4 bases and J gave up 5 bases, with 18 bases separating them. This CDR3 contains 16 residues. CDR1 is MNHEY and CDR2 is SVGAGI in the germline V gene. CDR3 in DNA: TGTGCCAGCAGTTCCCCCCGCAGGGAAGCCCACAATGAGCAGTTCTTC. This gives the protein CASSSPRREAHNEQFF.

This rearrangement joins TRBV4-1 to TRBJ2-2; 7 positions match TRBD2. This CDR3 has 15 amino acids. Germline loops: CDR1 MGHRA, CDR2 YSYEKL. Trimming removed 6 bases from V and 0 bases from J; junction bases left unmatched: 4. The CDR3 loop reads CASSRGEANTGELFF. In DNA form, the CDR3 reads TGCGCCAGCAGTCGGGGGGAGGCGAACACCGGGGAGCTGTTTTTT.

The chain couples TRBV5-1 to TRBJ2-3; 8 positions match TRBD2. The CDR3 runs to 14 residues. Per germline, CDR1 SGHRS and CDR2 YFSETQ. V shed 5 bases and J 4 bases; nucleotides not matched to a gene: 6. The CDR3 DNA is TGCGCCAGCAGTACCCGGGAGGGAGCAGATACGCAGTATTTT. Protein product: CASSTREGADTQYF.

DNA of the CDR3: TGTGCCAGCAGTCCCCGGACAGCTGGAATAGCCAAAAACATTCAGTACTTC. Protein product: CASSPRTAGIAKNIQYF. The chain employs TRBV27 and TRBJ2-4; a weak D match, TRBD1 (6 bases). The CDR3 has 17 amino acids. CDR1 is MNHEY, CDR2 SMNVEV, per germline (reference sequence). V lost 5 bases to trimming and J lost 0 bases, with 17 bases between them.

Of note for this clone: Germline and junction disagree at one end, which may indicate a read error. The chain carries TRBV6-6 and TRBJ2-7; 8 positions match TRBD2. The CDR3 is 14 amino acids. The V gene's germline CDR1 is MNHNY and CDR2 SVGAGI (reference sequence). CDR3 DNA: TGTGCCAGCAGTTGGTCCGGGACTAGTAACGAGCGGTACTTC. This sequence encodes CASSWSGTSNERYF.

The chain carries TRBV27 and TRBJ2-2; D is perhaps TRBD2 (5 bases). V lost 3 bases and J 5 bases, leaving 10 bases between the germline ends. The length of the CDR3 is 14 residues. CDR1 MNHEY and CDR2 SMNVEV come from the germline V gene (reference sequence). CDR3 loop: CASSFMRGTGELFF. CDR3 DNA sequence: TGTGCCAGCAGTTTCATGCGAGGGACCGGGGAGCTGTTTTTT.